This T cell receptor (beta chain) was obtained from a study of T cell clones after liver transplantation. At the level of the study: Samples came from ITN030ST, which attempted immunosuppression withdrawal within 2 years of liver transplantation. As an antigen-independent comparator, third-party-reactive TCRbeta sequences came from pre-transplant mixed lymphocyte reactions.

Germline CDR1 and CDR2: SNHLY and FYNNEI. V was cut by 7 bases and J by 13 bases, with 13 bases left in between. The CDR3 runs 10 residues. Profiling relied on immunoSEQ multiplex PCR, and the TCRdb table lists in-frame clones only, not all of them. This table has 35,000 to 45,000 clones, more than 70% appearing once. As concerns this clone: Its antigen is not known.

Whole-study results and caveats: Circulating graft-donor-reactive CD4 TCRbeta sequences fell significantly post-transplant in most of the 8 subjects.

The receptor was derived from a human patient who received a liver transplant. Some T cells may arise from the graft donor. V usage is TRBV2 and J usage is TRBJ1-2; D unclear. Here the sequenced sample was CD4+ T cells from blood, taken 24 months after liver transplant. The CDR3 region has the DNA TGTGCCAGCAAGATGAGGGTATCCACCTTC. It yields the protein CASKMRVSTF.